This TCR beta chain came from a study of cytomegalovirus exposure and HLA in healthy donors. Primers for the PCR totalled 60 Vbeta and 13 Jbeta. The assay was immunoSEQ multiplex PCR, and TCRdb's table has in-frame clones only and misses some. The table lists about 210,000 clones. Note on this clone: Distinct nucleotide sequences in the sample also encode this CDR3.

Looked up from germline, CDR1 is GTSNPN and CDR2 is SVGIG (reference sequence). The CDR3 is 13 residues long. The V gene lost 3 bases and the J gene lost 4 bases, with 10 bases spanning the gap. The sequenced sample was PBMCs. The V gene is TRBV30, the J gene TRBJ1-5; D is ambiguous. The receptor was isolated from a young woman in good health and CMV-seropositive. This chain's CDR3 is CAWSRQGNQPQHF. For the CDR3, the DNA is TGTGCCTGGAGCAGACAAGGAAATCAGCCCCAGCATTTT. Based on the CDR3 plus reference TRBV30 and TRBJ1-5, the full variable domain is SQTIHQWPATLVQPVGSPLSLECTVEGTSNPNLYWYRQAAGRGLQLLFYSVGIGQISSEVPQNLSASRPQDRQFILSSKKLLLSDSGFYLCAWSRQGNQPQHFGDGTRLSIL.